The clone carrying this TCR beta chain was seen only a few times. cDNA synthesis used the whole RNA isolate, giving expressed TCRB sequences. Measured with immunoSEQ multiplex PCR; TCRdb has only the in-frame clones, and not every one. The repertoire holds nearly 350,000 clones, with 6.5% to 10% as singletons. The data derive from a study of beta chain features in type 1 diabetes. The CDR3 loop spans 16 amino acids. CDR1 and CDR2 (germline): SGDLS, YYNGEE. V shed 4 bases, J shed 7 bases, and the junction held 10 bases outside the gene matches. V is TRBV9 and J is TRBJ2-2, with 10 bases that match TRBD2. The sequence was collected from a woman under 30 in good health. The specimen sequenced was central memory CD4+ T cells from blood. The CDR3 region is CASSPRVAGGYGELFF. The CDR3 nucleotides are TGTGCCAGCAGCCCCAGGGTAGCGGGAGGATACGGGGAGCTGTTTTTT.